The sequence of this T cell receptor (beta chain) was determined in a study of cytomegalovirus exposure and HLA in healthy donors. The V end was cut by 5 bases, the J end by 0 bases, with 16 bases between. Germline-derived CDR1 and CDR2 are SGHVS and FNYEAQ. The CDR3 contains 16 residues. Study-level findings and limits: The authors listed 164 TCR beta chains as cytomegalovirus-associated. Productive status was seen about 87% or about 30% of the time for most TCR beta V segments in an earlier analysis. A likely sequencing artifact accounted for one observed cluster of highly shared sequence variants.

PCR primers comprised 60 Vbeta and 13 Jbeta primers. Libraries were prepared by immunoSEQ multiplex PCR; TCRdb keeps only in-frame clonotypes and omits some of them. The top ten hold approximately 5.1% of the sample, which has approximately 110,000 clones, about three quarters seen once. This clone was seen only once. Its target is unknown. This sequence originates from a female donor in good health and CMV-seropositive. Sequencing was done on a sample of PBMCs. The chain is built from TRBV7-6 and TRBJ2-5; TRBD1 is a possible D gene (5 bases). In nucleotides, the CDR3 is TGTGCCAGCAGCCCCCGGACACGTCATTACCAAGAGACCCAGTACTTC. Amino acids: CASSPRTRHYQETQYF. The full variable domain, rest sourced from reference TRBV7-6 and TRBJ2-5, is GAGVSQSPRYKVTKRGQDVALRCDPISGHVSLYWYRQALGQGPEFLTYFNYEAQQDKSGLPNDRFSAERPEGSISTLTIQRTEQRDSAMYRCASSPRTRHYQETQYFGPGTRLLVL.